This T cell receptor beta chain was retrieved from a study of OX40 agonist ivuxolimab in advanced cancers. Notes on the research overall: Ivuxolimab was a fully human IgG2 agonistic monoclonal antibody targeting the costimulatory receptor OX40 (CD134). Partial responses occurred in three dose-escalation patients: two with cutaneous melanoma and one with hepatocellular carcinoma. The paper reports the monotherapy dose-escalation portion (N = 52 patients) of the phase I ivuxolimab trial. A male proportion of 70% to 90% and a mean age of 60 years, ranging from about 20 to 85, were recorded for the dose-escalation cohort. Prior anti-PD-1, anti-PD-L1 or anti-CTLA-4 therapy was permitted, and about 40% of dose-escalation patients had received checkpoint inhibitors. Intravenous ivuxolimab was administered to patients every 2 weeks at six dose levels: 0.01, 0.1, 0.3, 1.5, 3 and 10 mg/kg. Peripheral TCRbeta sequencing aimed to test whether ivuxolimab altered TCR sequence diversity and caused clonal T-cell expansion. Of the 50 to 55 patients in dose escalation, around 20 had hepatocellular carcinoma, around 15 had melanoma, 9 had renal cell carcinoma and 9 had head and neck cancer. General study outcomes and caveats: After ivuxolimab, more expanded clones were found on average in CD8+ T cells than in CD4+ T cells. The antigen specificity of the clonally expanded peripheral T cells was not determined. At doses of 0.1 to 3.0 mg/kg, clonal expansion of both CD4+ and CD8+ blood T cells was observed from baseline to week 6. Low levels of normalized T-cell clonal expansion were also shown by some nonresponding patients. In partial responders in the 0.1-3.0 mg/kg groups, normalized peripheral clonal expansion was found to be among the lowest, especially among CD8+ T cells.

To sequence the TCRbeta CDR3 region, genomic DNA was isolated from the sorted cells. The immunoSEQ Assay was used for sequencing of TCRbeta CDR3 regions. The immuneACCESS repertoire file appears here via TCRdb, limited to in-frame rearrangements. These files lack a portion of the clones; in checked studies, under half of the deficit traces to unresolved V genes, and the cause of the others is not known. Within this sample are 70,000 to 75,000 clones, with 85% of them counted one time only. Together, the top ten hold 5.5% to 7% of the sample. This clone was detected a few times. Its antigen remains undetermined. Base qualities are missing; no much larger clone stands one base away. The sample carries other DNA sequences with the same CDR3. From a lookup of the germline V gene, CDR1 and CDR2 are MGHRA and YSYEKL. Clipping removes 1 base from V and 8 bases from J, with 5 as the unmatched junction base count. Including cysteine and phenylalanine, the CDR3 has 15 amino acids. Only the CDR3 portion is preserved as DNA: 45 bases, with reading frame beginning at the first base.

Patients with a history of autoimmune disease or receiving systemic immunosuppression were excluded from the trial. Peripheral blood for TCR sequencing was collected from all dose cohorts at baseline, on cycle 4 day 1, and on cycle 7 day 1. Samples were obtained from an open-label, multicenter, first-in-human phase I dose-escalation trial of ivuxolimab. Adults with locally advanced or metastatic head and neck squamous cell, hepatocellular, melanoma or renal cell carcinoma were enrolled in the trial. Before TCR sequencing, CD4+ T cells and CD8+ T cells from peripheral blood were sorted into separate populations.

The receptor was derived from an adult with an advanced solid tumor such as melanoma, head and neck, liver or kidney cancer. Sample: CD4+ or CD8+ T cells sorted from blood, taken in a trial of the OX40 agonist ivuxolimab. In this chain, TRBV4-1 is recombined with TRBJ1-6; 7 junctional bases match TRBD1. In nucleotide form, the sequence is TGCGCCAGCAGCCAAGGACAGGGTAGGCATTCACCCCTCCACTTT. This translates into CASSQGQGRHSPLHF.